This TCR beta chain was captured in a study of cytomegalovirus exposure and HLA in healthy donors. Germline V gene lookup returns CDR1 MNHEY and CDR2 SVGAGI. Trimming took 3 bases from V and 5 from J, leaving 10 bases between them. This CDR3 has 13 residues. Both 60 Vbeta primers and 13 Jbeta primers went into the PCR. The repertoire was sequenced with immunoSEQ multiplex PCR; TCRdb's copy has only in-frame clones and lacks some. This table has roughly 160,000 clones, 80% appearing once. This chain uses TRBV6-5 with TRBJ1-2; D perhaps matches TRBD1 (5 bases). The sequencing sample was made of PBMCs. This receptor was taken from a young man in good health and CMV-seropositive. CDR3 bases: TGTGCCAGCAGTTATCAGGGAAATTATGGCTACACCTTC. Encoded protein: CASSYQGNYGYTF.